This TCR beta chain was found in a study of T-cell memory formation after mild COVID-19. The wider study: Largely, the TCR clusters proved donor specific.

Study results and limitations: Specificity for SARS-CoV-2 was not confirmed among the second-wave clones peaking on day 37. Clones shrinking between day 15 and 85 showed a balanced CD4/CD8 split, and those that grew later tilted toward CD4+.

The CDR3 extends over 14 amino acids. The junction had 5 bases not matched to a gene; V was cut back by 4 bases and J by 5 bases. Germline V lookup: CDR1 SEHNR, CDR2 FQNEAQ (reference sequence). TCR alpha and TCR beta cDNA libraries with sample barcodes and UMIs came from 5'RACE using constant-segment primers. Via MiXCR, TCRdb re-called the 5' RACE reads, giving one row per CDR3 protein. The sample yields hundreds of thousands of distinct CDR3 sequences, 20% seen once. This clonotype came up many times. Its specificity is unknown. The receptor's source is an adult woman who had mild COVID-19 (a few samples of this study predate the infection). Cell type and time point are not known. Material for sequencing was PBMCs or a T cell subset sorted from them (not recorded which). This rearrangement joins TRBV7-9 to TRBJ1-1; the match to TRBD1 covers 9 bases. The CDR3 spells CASSSQGARTEAFF. CDR3 bases: TGTGCCAGCAGCTCACAGGGGGCGCGAACTGAAGCTTTCTTT.